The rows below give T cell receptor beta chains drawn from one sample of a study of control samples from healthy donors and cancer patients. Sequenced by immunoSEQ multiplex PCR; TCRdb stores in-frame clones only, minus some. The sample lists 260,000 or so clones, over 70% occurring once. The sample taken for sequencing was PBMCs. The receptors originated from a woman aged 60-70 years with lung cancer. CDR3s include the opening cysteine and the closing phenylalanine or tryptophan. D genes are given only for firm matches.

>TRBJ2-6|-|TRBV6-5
CASSYRPPGANVLTF
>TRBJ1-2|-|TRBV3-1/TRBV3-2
CASSLLNRVGYTF
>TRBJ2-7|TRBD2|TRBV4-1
CASSQGLAFPYEQYF
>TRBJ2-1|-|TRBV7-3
CASSSSNGNEQFF
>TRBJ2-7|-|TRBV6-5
CASTGNSYEQYF
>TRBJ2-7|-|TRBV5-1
CASSPDNYEQYF
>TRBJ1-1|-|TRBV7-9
CASSLWSEAFF
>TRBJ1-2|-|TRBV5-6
CASSQRGAVYGYTF
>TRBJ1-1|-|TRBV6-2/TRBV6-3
CASSYSRGPWTEAFF
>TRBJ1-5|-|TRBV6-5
CASSYRYGGNQPQHF
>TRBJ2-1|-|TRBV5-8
CASSLPQHNEQFF
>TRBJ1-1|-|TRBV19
CASSMNEALNTEAFF
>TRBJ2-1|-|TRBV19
CASIIKPLTTGRNEQFF
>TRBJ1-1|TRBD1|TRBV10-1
CASSARQGMNTEAFF
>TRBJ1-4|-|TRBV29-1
CSAKNGEKLFF
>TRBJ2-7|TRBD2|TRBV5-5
CASSFPVGRASFAQYF
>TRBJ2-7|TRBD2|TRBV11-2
CASSRGLAGGKTYEQYF
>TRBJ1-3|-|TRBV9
CASSVATGISSGNTIYF
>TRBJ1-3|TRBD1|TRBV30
CAWSAIRGFSGNTIYF
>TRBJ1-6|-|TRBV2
CASSTGRSGGPLHF